These 30 T cell receptor beta chains share one sample of origin, sequenced in a study of response to subunit inactivated influenza vaccine. In TCRdb, the RT-PCR reads were re-called with MiXCR into one record per CDR3 protein. The sample lists about 520,000 distinct CDR3 sequences, approximately 7.3% seen once, with roughly 13% in the top ten. The material was PBMCs from blood, obtained roughly 24 months after vaccination. The receptors stem from a man in his fifties or sixties who received an inactivated influenza vaccine.

This clonotype occurred many times. The V gene is TRBV11-2, the J gene TRBJ2-7; D remains unclear. V lost 3 bases and J 0 bases, leaving 6 bases between the germline ends. This CDR3 spans 13 amino acids. The germline V gene has CDR1 SGHAT and CDR2 FQNNGV. CDR3 in amino acids: CASSFRASYEQYF. Written as DNA, the CDR3 is TGTGCCAGCAGCTTCCGAGCCTCCTACGAGCAGTACTTC.

This clonotype showed up just a few times. The chain joins TRBV4-3 to TRBJ2-3, with D maybe TRBD2 (6 bases). Germline loops: CDR1 LGHNA, CDR2 YSLEER. CDR3 length equals 17 residues. The V end lost 2 bases, the J end lost 2 bases, and 17 bases lay between the germline ends. CDR3 loop: CASSQRRPGLLTDTQYF. The CDR3 DNA reads as TGCGCCAGCAGCCAACGTCGACCGGGACTTCTCACAGATACGCAGTATTTT.

This clonotype turned up a few times. The rearrangement joins TRBV2 to TRBJ2-7, with TRBD2 as a possible D gene (5 bases). The CDR3 extends over 13 amino acids. The V end was cut by 6 bases, the J end by 7 bases, with 16 bases between. The germline gives CDR1 SNHLY, CDR2 FYNNEI. CDR3 in amino acids: CASSGGGLREQYF. In DNA form, the CDR3 reads TGTGCCAGCAGCGGAGGCGGCTTGAGGGAGCAGTACTTC.

This clonotype was seen ten or more times. J is TRBJ2-2 and V is TRBV15; TRBD1 might be the D (5 bases). V dropped 5 bases and J dropped 2 bases, with 15 bases sitting between them. The CDR3 extends over 16 amino acids. The V gene's germline CDR1 is LNHNV and CDR2 YYDKDF (reference sequence). CDR3 protein: CATSYGKGINTGELFF. The CDR3 DNA reads TGTGCCACCAGCTATGGAAAGGGGATTAACACCGGGGAGCTGTTTTTT. Drawing the rest from reference TRBV15 and TRBJ2-2, the complete variable domain is DAMVIQNPRYQVTQFGKPVTLSCSQTLNHNVMYWYQQKSSQAPKLLFHYYDKDFNNEADTPDNFQSRRPNTSFCFLDIRSPGLGDTAMYLCATSYGKGINTGELFFGEGSRLTVL.

This clonotype was seen many times. V and J are TRBV6-1 and TRBJ1-1, with TRBD1 as a possible D gene (6 bases). V lost 4 bases, J lost 1 base, and 7 bases lay in between. The CDR3 is 13 amino acids. Germline V gene sequence: CDR1 MNHNS, CDR2 SASEGT. In DNA form, the CDR3 reads TGTGCCAGCAGTGGGACAGCGAACACTGAAGCTTTCTTT. This codes for CASSGTANTEAFF.

This clonotype was observed a few times. The J gene is TRBJ1-5, the V gene TRBV30; D is ambiguous. The ends were cut back, 1 base at V and 0 bases at J, with 4 bases in the middle. Germline V gene sequence: CDR1 GTSNPN, CDR2 SVGIG (reference sequence). The CDR3 sequence is 13 residues long. The CDR3 spells CAWSANSNQPQHF. The CDR3 bases are TGTGCCTGGAGTGCAAATAGCAATCAGCCCCAGCATTTT.

The chain has TRBV29-1 and TRBJ2-5, with 8 bases that match TRBD1. The CDR3 runs to 15 residues. J gave up 3 bases and V 6 bases, and 12 bases lay outside the gene matches. The germline gives CDR1 SQVTM, CDR2 ANQGSEA. CDR3 DNA: TGCAGCGTCCCAAATAGGACAGGGCAGGAAGAGACCCAGTACTTC. The encoded protein is CSVPNRTGQEETQYF.

This clonotype was seen a few times. V and J are TRBV4-3 and TRBJ1-2; TRBD1 agrees at 9 bases. CDR3 length equals 17 residues. The trim removed 0 bases at V and 3 bases at J, leaving 8 bases unmatched. Per germline, CDR1 LGHNA and CDR2 YSLEER. CDR3 sequence: CASSQDPWGQGYYGYTF. CDR3 in DNA: TGCGCCAGCAGCCAAGACCCCTGGGGACAGGGTTACTATGGCTACACCTTC.

The CDR3 is CASSRGGSSGNTIYF. The DNA of the CDR3 is TGTGCCAGCAGCCGGGGCGGGAGCTCTGGAAACACCATATATTTT. This chain uses TRBV7-2 with TRBJ1-3; D might be TRBD1 (5 bases). This CDR3 contains 15 residues. The ends were cut back, 5 bases at V and 0 bases at J, with 11 bases in the middle. Germline CDR1 SGHTA, CDR2 FQGNSA.

This clonotype was seen many times. The J gene is TRBJ2-1, the V gene TRBV7-9; D might be TRBD2 (6 bases). CDR3 length: 12 amino acids. Trimming took 5 bases from V and 15 from J, leaving 17 bases between them. Germline CDR1 and CDR2: SEHNR and FQNEAQ (reference sequence). The CDR3 DNA follows: TGTGCCAGCAGCCCGAGTGGGACTGTGGGGTTCTTC. Residues: CASSPSGTVGFF. Full variable domain (missing parts from reference TRBV7-9 and TRBJ2-1): DTGVSQNPRHKITKRGQNVTFRCDPISEHNRLYWYRQTLGQGPEFLTYFQNEAQLEKSRLLSDRFSAERPKGSFSTLEIQRTEQGDSAMYLCASSPSGTVGFFGPGTRLTVL.

This clonotype has ten or more counts. The V call is TRBV7-9, the J call TRBJ2-7, with TRBD1 matching over 7 bases. This CDR3 comprises 16 residues. Germline V gene sequence: CDR1 SEHNR, CDR2 FQNEAQ (reference sequence). V trimming: 5 bases; J trimming: 2 bases; junction bases outside the gene matches: 12. Here the CDR3 DNA reads TGTGCCAGCAGCGAATACACAGGGGTCCCTGCCTACGAGCAGTACTTC. Protein product: CASSEYTGVPAYEQYF.

The chain recombines TRBV6-1 with TRBJ2-5, with 9 positions matching TRBD1. The germline CDR1 and CDR2 sequences are MNHNS and SASEGT. Germline trimming cut 6 bases from V and 3 bases from J; bases unmatched to any gene: 2. The CDR3 covers 13 residues. The CDR3 spells CASSWDREETQYF. The DNA of the CDR3 is TGTGCCAGCAGCTGGGACAGGGAAGAGACCCAGTACTTC.

This clonotype was recorded many times. The genes are TRBV10-3 and TRBJ1-5, with no clear D. There are 13 residues in the CDR3. Germline V CDR1 and CDR2: ENHRY, SYGVKD. V was trimmed by 2 bases and J by 0 bases, leaving 2 bases between them. CDR3 nucleotide sequence: TGTGCCATCAGTGAGGATAGCAATCAGCCCCAGCATTTT. This gives the protein CAISEDSNQPQHF.

V gene TRBV5-1 combines with J gene TRBJ1-2, with D hard to call. Deletions cut 4 bases from V and 5 bases from J, with 12 bases between. Germline CDR1 SGHRS, CDR2 YFSETQ. The CDR3 covers 13 residues. The CDR3 sequence: CASSPDGLYGYTF. CDR3 bases: TGCGCCAGCAGCCCGGACGGATTATATGGCTACACCTTC.

This clonotype was recorded a few times. The chain recombines TRBV12-3 or TRBV12-4 with TRBJ1-1, with D uncertain. The CDR3 runs 12 residues. V lost 3 bases to trimming and J lost 3 bases, with 5 bases between them. The CDR3 DNA reads as TGTGCCAGCAGTTTCCTATACACTGAAGCTTTCTTT. Translating gives CASSFLYTEAFF.

This clonotype came up a few times. The chain links TRBV6-1 to TRBJ1-3, with TRBD1 matching over 7 bases. Germline CDR1 and CDR2: MNHNS and SASEGT. This CDR3 contains 14 residues. J was trimmed by 2 bases and V by 9 bases; bases with no gene match: 7. The CDR3 is CASFTGTAGNTIYF. DNA for the CDR3: TGTGCCAGTTTTACCGGGACAGCTGGAAACACCATATATTTT.

This clonotype occurred many times. V is TRBV5-6 and J is TRBJ2-5; no clear D gene. V lost 2 bases and J lost 3, with 11 bases in between. The CDR3 runs 14 residues. In germline, CDR1 is SGHDT, CDR2 YYEEEE. The CDR3 spells CASSFWTEEETQYF. The CDR3 coding sequence is TGTGCCAGCAGCTTCTGGACGGAAGAAGAGACCCAGTACTTC. Filled out from reference TRBV5-6 and TRBJ2-5, the complete variable domain reads DAGVTQSPTHLIKTRGQQVTLRCSPKSGHDTVSWYQQALGQGPQFIFQYYEEEERQRGNFPDRFSGHQFPNYSSELNVNALLLGDSALYLCASSFWTEEETQYFGPGTRLLVL.

In this sample, this clonotype turned up many times. The genes are TRBV7-2 and TRBJ2-1; 9 bases are shared with TRBD2. CDR3 length equals 14 residues. J was trimmed by 4 bases and V by 5 bases; bases with no gene match: 3. The germline V gene encodes CDR1 SGHTA and CDR2 FQGNSA. The CDR3 nucleotides are TGTGCCAGCAGCCAACTAGCGGGTTACAATGAGCAGTTCTTC. Its protein is CASSQLAGYNEQFF.

Remarks on this clonotype: Its ends do not fully match the called genes, so a read error is possible. The chain combines TRBV29-1 with TRBJ2-6; D may match TRBD1 or TRBD2 (6 bases each). The V gene's germline CDR1 is SQVTM and CDR2 ANQGSEA. The length of the CDR3 is 16 residues. CDR3 nucleotides: TGCAGCGTTGAGGGGGCCGGGGGTTCTGGGGCCGACGTCCTGACTTTC. It codes for CSVEGAGGSGADVLTF.

With regard to this clonotype: An end of the junction does not agree with germline; a read error may underlie this. This chain uses TRBV7-9 with TRBJ1-1; D is ambiguous. CDR1 is SEHNR and CDR2 is FQNEAQ in the germline V gene (reference sequence). The CDR3 totals 14 residues. This CDR3 is CASSPALMNAEAFF. The CDR3 DNA reads TGTGCCAGCAGCCCTGCCTTAATGAACGCTGAAGCTTTCTTT.

This chain uses TRBV5-1 with TRBJ2-5, with no clear D. The CDR3 loop spans 15 amino acids. Germline loops: CDR1 SGHRS, CDR2 YFSETQ. Trimming pared 5 bases from V and 2 bases from J, leaving 16 bases between. The CDR3 region is CASSSGSVPQETQYF. The CDR3 region has the DNA TGCGCCAGCAGTTCCGGAAGCGTCCCGCAAGAGACCCAGTACTTC.

This clonotype has more than one count but fewer than ten. The chain combines TRBV7-8 with TRBJ1-2, with a possible D match to TRBD1 (5 bases). The length of the CDR3 is 14 residues. In germline, CDR1 is SGHVS, CDR2 FQNEAQ. Trimming took 3 bases from V and 1 from J, leaving 9 bases between them. In DNA, the CDR3 is TGTGCCAGCAGCTTTTCCGGGGGTAACTATGGCTACACCTTC. Protein sequence: CASSFSGGNYGYTF.

This clonotype was counted between two and nine times. V usage is TRBV7-2 and J usage is TRBJ1-1; D is uncertain. Germline CDR1 SGHTA, CDR2 FQGNSA. This CDR3 contains 13 residues. This CDR3 is CASTGAMNTEAFF. The CDR3 DNA reads as TGTGCGTCTACGGGAGCCATGAACACTGAAGCTTTCTTT. The full variable domain, completed using reference TRBV7-2 and TRBJ1-1, is GAGVSQSPSNKVTEKGKDVELRCDPISGHTALYWYRQSLGQGLEFLIYFQGNSAPDKSGLPSDRFSAERTGGSVSTLTIQRTQQEDSAVYLCASTGAMNTEAFFGQGTRLTVV.

V usage is TRBV6-2 or TRBV6-3 and J usage is TRBJ2-6; D not resolved. V lost 2 bases and J 2 bases, leaving 16 bases between the germline ends. The CDR3 extends over 18 amino acids. CDR1 and CDR2 from the germline V gene are MNHEY and SVGEGT. The CDR3 DNA reads TGTGCCAGCAGTTACATAGGACGTTCTCCCGCTGGGGCCAACGTCCTGACTTTC. Its protein is CASSYIGRSPAGANVLTF.

In this sample, this clonotype turned up many times. This chain connects TRBV3-1 to TRBJ2-5; D ambiguous. There are 14 residues in the CDR3. In germline, CDR1 is LGHDT, CDR2 YNNKEL (reference sequence). The V gene lost 4 bases and the J gene lost 4 bases, with 13 bases spanning the gap. The CDR3, as DNA: TGTGCCAGCAGCCCCCGGATAGAAGGAGAGACCCAGTACTTC. Translated: CASSPRIEGETQYF.

The table lists this clonotype with many counts. This chain uses TRBV6-1 with TRBJ1-1; weak D call: TRBD1 (5 bases). Germline CDR1 is MNHNS and CDR2 is SASEGT. The CDR3 has 13 residues. Trimming took off 6 bases at V and 1 base at J, with 9 bases between the two ends. CDR3 sequence reads: CASSWDGNTEAFF. The CDR3 DNA sequence: TGTGCCAGCAGCTGGGACGGGAACACTGAAGCTTTCTTT.

The chain couples TRBV10-3 to TRBJ2-1; 11 bases are shared with TRBD2. The germline V gene encodes CDR1 ENHRY and CDR2 SYGVKD. The V segment lost 4 bases and the J segment 8 bases; nucleotides outside the gene matches: 13. The CDR3 has 17 amino acids. The CDR3 DNA sequence: TGTGCCATCAGTGGAGGGACTAGCGGCCGGGGGGTGGATGAGCAGTTCTTC. Translated: CAISGGTSGRGVDEQFF.

This clonotype has only a few counts. Since a much larger clone is just one base distant, this may be a read error. This chain joins TRBV7-9 and TRBJ2-7, with D unclear. CDR3 length: 11 residues. Per germline, CDR1 SEHNR and CDR2 FQNEAQ (reference sequence). The V end was cut by 3 bases, the J end by 6 bases, with 6 bases between. CDR3 DNA sequence: TGTGCCAGCAGCTTCAACTCCGAGCAGTACTTC. This translates into CASSFNSEQYF.

The table lists this clonotype with a few counts. The V call is TRBV6-1, the J call TRBJ2-7; 12 bases align to TRBD2. The ends lost 6 bases at V and 2 bases at J; junction bases unmatched: 5. In germline, CDR1 is MNHNS, CDR2 SASEGT. The CDR3 has 15 amino acids. CDR3 residues: CASSARLAGAYEQYF. The CDR3 region has the DNA TGTGCCAGCAGCGCGAGACTAGCGGGAGCCTACGAGCAGTACTTC.

This clonotype was seen ten or more times. V usage is TRBV7-2 and J usage is TRBJ1-5; D not resolved. Germline V gene sequence: CDR1 SGHTA, CDR2 FQGNSA. The CDR3 length is 15 residues. The V end lost 5 bases, the J end lost 4 bases, and 15 bases lay between the germline ends. This chain's CDR3 is CASSLFPESNQPQHF. DNA of the CDR3: TGTGCCAGCAGCCTGTTCCCGGAGAGTAATCAGCCCCAGCATTTT.